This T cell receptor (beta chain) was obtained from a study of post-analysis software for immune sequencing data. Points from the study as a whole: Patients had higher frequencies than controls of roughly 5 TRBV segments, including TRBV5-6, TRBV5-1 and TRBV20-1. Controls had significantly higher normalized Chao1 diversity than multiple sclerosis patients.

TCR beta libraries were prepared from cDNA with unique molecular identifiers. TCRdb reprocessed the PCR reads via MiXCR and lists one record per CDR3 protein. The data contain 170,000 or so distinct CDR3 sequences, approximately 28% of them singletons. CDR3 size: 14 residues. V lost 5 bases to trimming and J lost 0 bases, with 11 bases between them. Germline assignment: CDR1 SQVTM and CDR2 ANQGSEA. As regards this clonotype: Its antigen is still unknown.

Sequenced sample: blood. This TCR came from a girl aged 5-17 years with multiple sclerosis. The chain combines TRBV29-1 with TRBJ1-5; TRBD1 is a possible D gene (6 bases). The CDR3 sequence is CSVSQGNSNQPQHF. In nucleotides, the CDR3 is TGCAGCGTTTCCCAGGGGAATAGCAATCAGCCCCAGCATTTT.